The clone carrying this T cell receptor beta chain has ten or more counts. Its antigen is not identified. Blood from later-ophthalmopathy patients was taken at first hyperthyroidism diagnosis. The data belong to a study of T cells in Graves' hyperthyroidism and ophthalmopathy. Findings of the study overall: Model predictions of ophthalmopathy came a median roughly 6.4 months before onset. Ophthalmopathy stood apart from stable hyperthyroidism in a 13 V-J model.

RNA transcripts yielded amplified TCR beta CDR3 regions. First-round RT-PCR of the TCR CDR3 relied on the HTBI primer set. From the multiplex PCR reads, TCRdb called clonotypes with MiXCR, one entry per CDR3 protein. The table shows about 290,000 distinct CDR3 sequences, with less than 15% occurring only once. J lost 7 bases, V lost 3 bases, and 8 bases had no gene match. CDR3 length: 15 amino acids. The V gene's germline CDR1 is SGHTA and CDR2 FQGNSA. The gene calls are TRBV7-2 and TRBJ2-7; TRBD1 matches at 11 bases. The TCR originated in a woman aged 25-40 years with Graves' hyperthyroidism that later progressed to Graves' ophthalmopathy. Material for sequencing was blood. The chain's CDR3 is CASSFLGTGGREQYF. The CDR3 coding sequence is TGTGCCAGCAGCTTCCTCGGGACAGGGGGTCGAGAGCAGTACTTC.